Presented here are 27 T cell receptor beta chains from one specimen sequenced in a study of T cells in Graves' hyperthyroidism and ophthalmopathy. There were TCR beta CDR3 regions amplified from RNA transcripts. Carried out on the TCR CDR3, a first-round RT-PCR used the HTBI primer set. TCRdb ran MiXCR on the multiplex PCR reads and lists one entry per CDR3 protein. This sample has about 210,000 distinct CDR3 sequences, with more than 15% found just once. Sequencing was done on a sample of blood. Source of these receptors: a man in his fifties with Graves' hyperthyroidism.

This clonotype has more than one count but fewer than ten. The chain links TRBV5-4 to TRBJ2-1; D possibly matches TRBD1 or TRBD2 (5 bases each). V was clipped by 7 bases and J by 6 bases, with 14 bases between them. The CDR3 has 13 amino acids. Germline values: CDR1 SGHNT, CDR2 YYREEE (reference sequence). The CDR3 is CASEGQYRNEQFF. CDR3 DNA: TGTGCCAGCGAGGGGCAGTACCGCAATGAGCAGTTCTTC.

In its sample, this clonotype was seen many times. The CDR3 loop is CSASKLAGSYNEQFF. CDR3 nucleotides: TGCAGTGCTAGTAAGCTAGCGGGCTCCTACAATGAGCAGTTCTTC. The chain employs TRBV20-1 and TRBJ2-1; TRBD2 agrees at 8 bases. Germline V CDR1 and CDR2: DFQATT, SNEGSKA (reference sequence). V was clipped by 3 bases and J by 0 bases; unmatched bases: 4. The CDR3 has 15 amino acids.

This clonotype was recorded a few times. This chain connects TRBV18 to TRBJ2-5; D call uncertain. The V gene lost 0 bases and the J gene lost 1 base, with 12 bases spanning the gap. CDR3 length: 16 residues. Looked up from germline, CDR1 is KGHSH and CDR2 is LQKENI. The CDR3 spells CASSPPAGVIQETQYF. The CDR3 bases are TGTGCCAGCTCACCACCAGCAGGAGTTATCCAAGAGACCCAGTACTTC.

This chain links TRBV11-2 with TRBJ2-3, with 7 bases aligning to TRBD2. This CDR3 region has 17 residues. Germline CDR1 reads SGHAT; CDR2 reads FQNNGV. V dropped 1 base and J dropped 0; count of bases not matched to a gene: 7. This CDR3 is CASSLGVGRPSTDTQYF. CDR3 sequence (DNA): TGTGCCAGCAGCTTAGGGGTCGGGAGGCCTAGCACAGATACGCAGTATTTT.

There are a few counts of this clonotype. The junction departs from the called germline gene at one end, perhaps through a read error. This chain connects TRBV20-1 to TRBJ2-2; D may correspond to TRBD1 or TRBD2 (6 bases each). This CDR3 region has 11 residues. Germline CDR1 reads DFQATT; CDR2 reads SNEGSKA (reference sequence). As DNA, the CDR3 is TGCAGTGCTTGGGACACGGGGGTGCTGTTTTTT. This codes for CSAWDTGVLFF.

In the case of this clonotype: It may be a read error: a sequence one base away is much more abundant. The chain uses TRBV14 and TRBJ1-1; D is undetermined. Trimming pared 1 base from V and 8 bases from J, leaving 11 bases between. This CDR3 region has 13 residues. Germline assignment: CDR1 SGHDN and CDR2 FVKESK. This CDR3 reads CASSQVASREAFF. CDR3 sequence (DNA): TGTGCCAGCAGCCAAGTGGCCTCCCGGGAAGCTTTCTTT.

In this sample, this clonotype turned up many times. V usage is TRBV15 and J usage is TRBJ1-5, with D unclear. The V end was cut by 0 bases, the J end by 5 bases, with 14 bases between. The CDR3 is 16 amino acids. CDR1 is LNHNV and CDR2 is YYDKDF in the germline V gene (reference sequence). The CDR3 loop is CATSRDAAVFDQPQHF. CDR3 in DNA: TGTGCCACCAGCAGAGATGCGGCCGTTTTTGATCAGCCCCAGCATTTT.

This clonotype was counted many times. V is TRBV2 and J is TRBJ1-2; no clear D. Deletions cut 3 bases from V and 4 bases from J, with 12 bases between. This CDR3 spans 14 amino acids. Per germline, CDR1 SNHLY and CDR2 FYNNEI. Here the CDR3 reads CASSDSGSLYGYTF. The DNA for the CDR3 is TGTGCCAGCAGTGATTCGGGAAGCCTCTATGGCTACACCTTC.

V is TRBV5-1 and J is TRBJ1-6; a weak D match, TRBD1 (6 bases). The germline gives CDR1 SGHRS, CDR2 YFSETQ. V was trimmed by 8 bases and J by 7 bases, leaving 13 bases between them. The CDR3 spans 13 residues. The chain's CDR3 is CASRRDTNSPLHF. The DNA of the CDR3 is TGCGCCAGTAGGAGGGACACCAATTCACCCCTCCACTTT.

J is TRBJ2-3 and V is TRBV12-3 or TRBV12-4; 7 positions match TRBD2. CDR3 size: 16 residues. V gave up 5 bases and J gave up 4 bases; unmatched junction bases: 12. CDR3 residues: CASSRGGRFTSDTQYF. DNA for the CDR3: TGTGCCAGCAGTCGGGGAGGGCGTTTTACCTCAGATACGCAGTATTTT.

This clonotype turned up a few times. The chain has TRBV20-1 and TRBJ1-5, with 8 positions matching TRBD1. This CDR3 spans 17 amino acids. J lost 3 bases, V lost 0 bases, and 10 bases had no gene match. Germline V gene lookup returns CDR1 DFQATT and CDR2 SNEGSKA (reference sequence). CDR3 DNA: TGCAGTGCTAGAGATTCAGGGGGCTTCAATATCAATCAGCCCCAGCATTTT. Its protein is CSARDSGGFNINQPQHF.

This clonotype was seen ten or more times. V gene TRBV6-2 or TRBV6-3 combines with J gene TRBJ1-4; D uncertain. The CDR3 extends over 12 amino acids. V was pared by 6 bases and J by 8 bases, with 10 bases between. Germline CDR1 MNHEY, CDR2 SVGEGT. CDR3 region: CASSPSDEKLFF. In DNA, the CDR3 is TGTGCCAGCAGCCCATCGGACGAAAAACTGTTTTTT.

This clonotype came up a few times. The chain employs TRBV7-9 and TRBJ1-5, with 8 nucleotides matching TRBD1. Germline lookup yields CDR1 SEHNR and CDR2 FQNEAQ (reference sequence). The CDR3 length is 15 residues. With V trimmed by 3 bases and J by 4 bases, 5 bases remained unmatched. In DNA, the CDR3 is TGTGCCAGCAGCTTGGGGACAGGTCAGAATCAGCCCCAGCATTTT. Translating gives CASSLGTGQNQPQHF.

A word on this clonotype: A much larger clone differs by one base, so this may be a read error. V and J are TRBV10-3 and TRBJ2-7; 16 bases match TRBD2. The CDR3 runs 17 residues. In germline, CDR1 is ENHRY, CDR2 SYGVKD. In DNA, the CDR3 is TGTGCCACCAGTGACTTCGGGACTAGCGGGAGGGTGAGAGAGCAGTACTTC. Translated, it gives CATSDFGTSGRVREQYF.

In its sample, this clonotype was seen many times. The V gene is TRBV20-1, the J gene TRBJ1-5, with a possible D match to TRBD1 (5 bases). Trimming removed 1 base from V and 0 bases from J, with 7 bases in between. Germline CDR1 is DFQATT and CDR2 is SNEGSKA (reference sequence). The CDR3 has 14 amino acids. The CDR3 loop is CSARARDSNQPQHF. DNA of the CDR3: TGCAGTGCTAGAGCCAGGGATAGCAATCAGCCCCAGCATTTT.

This clonotype was detected many times. CDR3 bases: TGTGCAACGGGACAGACTGAAAAACTGTTTTTT. Amino acids: CATGQTEKLFF. This rearrangement joins TRBV30 to TRBJ1-4, with 7 bases that match TRBD1. This CDR3 has 11 residues. Germline V gene lookup returns CDR1 GTSNPN and CDR2 SVGIG (reference sequence). The whole variable domain, filled in from reference TRBV30 and TRBJ1-4, reads SQTIHQWPATLVQPVGSPLSLECTVEGTSNPNLYWYRQAAGRGLQLLFYSVGIGQISSEVPQNLSASRPQDRQFILSSKKLLLSDSGFYLCATGQTEKLFFGSGTQLSVL.

This clonotype appeared many times. J is TRBJ2-5 and V is TRBV29-1, with no clear D. Trimming cost V 5 bases and J 10 bases, with 14 bases left between them. CDR1 is SQVTM, CDR2 ANQGSEA, per germline. This CDR3 spans 11 amino acids. The CDR3 bases are TGCAGCGTTCACAACTTCGGAGACCAGTACTTC. Protein product: CSVHNFGDQYF.

This clonotype was counted a few times. The genes are TRBV6-5 and TRBJ1-5; possible D gene TRBD1, 5 bases. V shed 0 bases and J shed 9 bases, with 15 bases lying between them. Germline-derived CDR1 and CDR2 are MNHEY and SVGAGI. The CDR3 is 15 amino acids. CDR3 residues: CASSYSRGSVWPQHF. In DNA, the CDR3 is TGTGCCAGCAGTTACTCTCGGGGCAGTGTGTGGCCCCAGCATTTT.

In this sample, this clonotype turned up many times. V usage is TRBV12-3 or TRBV12-4 and J usage is TRBJ2-1; D remains unclear. Trimming pared 2 bases from V and 4 bases from J, leaving 12 bases between. This CDR3 is built from 15 residues. CDR3 in DNA: TGTGCCAGCAGTTTAAGGCAGATTACTTACAATGAGCAGTTCTTC. It encodes CASSLRQITYNEQFF.

The rearrangement links TRBV5-1 to TRBJ2-3, with TRBD2 matching 10 bases. Per the germline V gene, CDR1 is SGHRS and CDR2 is YFSETQ. Trimming at V came to 6 bases and at J to 3 bases, leaving 7 bases not matched to a gene. This CDR3 has 15 residues. The CDR3 protein is CASTSLAGVTDTQYF. CDR3 coding DNA: TGCGCCAGCACCTCCCTAGCGGGAGTAACAGATACGCAGTATTTT.

This clonotype occurred many times. The chain uses TRBV27 and TRBJ2-1; D might be TRBD1 or TRBD2, each matching 5 bases. The V and J ends lost 9 bases and 1 base respectively, with 13 bases between them. The CDR3 has 14 residues. Germline V CDR1 and CDR2: MNHEY, SMNVEV (reference sequence). The CDR3 spells CASRGVSSYNEQFF. The CDR3 nucleotides are TGTGCCAGTAGAGGGGTGAGTTCCTACAATGAGCAGTTCTTC.

This clonotype has ten or more counts. This chain connects TRBV11-3 to TRBJ2-5, with 11 bases identical to TRBD2. V shed 5 bases, J shed 5 bases, and the junction held 10 bases outside the gene matches. The germline V gene encodes CDR1 SGHNT and CDR2 YENEEA. The CDR3 is made up of 16 amino acids. This CDR3 is CASSRRTSGPGETQYF. CDR3 DNA sequence: TGTGCCAGCAGCCGAAGGACTAGCGGGCCAGGGGAGACCCAGTACTTC.

This clonotype was found many times. The gene calls are TRBV20-1 and TRBJ2-7; the match to TRBD1 covers 8 bases. Germline trimming cut 5 bases from V and 6 bases from J; bases unmatched to any gene: 9. Germline loops: CDR1 DFQATT, CDR2 SNEGSKA (reference sequence). This CDR3 has 13 residues. The CDR3, as DNA: TGCAGTGCTGTGACAGGGGTACCCTCCGAGCAGTACTTC. It specifies CSAVTGVPSEQYF.

This clonotype was detected many times. V usage is TRBV2 and J usage is TRBJ2-1; 8 bases match TRBD2. There are 13 residues in the CDR3. Germline trimming cut 10 bases from V and 0 bases from J; bases unmatched to any gene: 2. Germline CDR1 reads SNHLY; CDR2 reads FYNNEI. The CDR3 DNA is TGTGCCACAAGCGGGGGCTCCTACAATGAGCAGTTCTTC. Translation gives CATSGGSYNEQFF. The entire variable domain, with the rest obtained from reference TRBV2 and TRBJ2-1, is as follows: EPEVTQTPSHQVTQMGQEVILRCVPISNHLYFYWYRQILGQKVEFLVSFYNNEISEKSEIFDDQFSVERPDGSNFTLKIRSTKLEDSAMYFCATSGGSYNEQFFGPGTRLTVL.

This clonotype was detected ten times or more. The V gene is TRBV7-2, the J gene TRBJ2-7; D is ambiguous. V lost 5 bases and J lost 2, with 16 bases in between. In germline, CDR1 is SGHTA, CDR2 FQGNSA. This CDR3 is built from 15 residues. CDR3 nucleotides: TGTGCCAGCAGCCCCCCCCCAGCGAATACCTACGAGCAGTACTTC. It is translated as CASSPPPANTYEQYF.

There are many counts of this clonotype. The chain combines TRBV30 with TRBJ1-1, with 7 bases that match TRBD1. In germline, CDR1 is GTSNPN, CDR2 SVGIG (reference sequence). This CDR3 region has 13 residues. V was pared by 3 bases and J by 5 bases, with 6 bases of the junction left unmatched. CDR3 amino acids: CAWRAGGRTEAFF. The CDR3 DNA reads TGTGCCTGGAGGGCAGGGGGTAGAACTGAAGCTTTCTTT.

This clonotype was counted at least ten times. The chain has TRBV30 and TRBJ2-3; perhaps TRBD1 as D (5 bases). The germline V gene encodes CDR1 GTSNPN and CDR2 SVGIG (reference sequence). The V end lost 2 bases, the J end lost 6 bases, and 6 bases lay between the germline ends. There are 11 residues in the CDR3. The DNA of the CDR3 is TGTGCCTGGAGTAGGGGTGATACGCAGTATTTT. This encodes CAWSRGDTQYF.